Shown below are 10 T cell receptor beta chains from a single sample sequenced in a study of shared clonotypes between healthy human individuals. Only in-frame clones appear in the TCRdb table, and some are missing; sequencing was by immunoSEQ multiplex PCR. The sample comprises more than 2,000,000 clones, more than 85% of which are singletons, and 0.39% rests with the top ten. Sequences were obtained from naive CD4+ T cells from PBMCs. Subset defined: CD45RA+ positively selected. The receptors were sampled from a man between 18 and 35 years old in good health. Some clones in this sample may be carry-over from other donors' samples.

The chain joins TRBV19 to TRBJ1-2; no definite D call. Germline V CDR1 and CDR2: LNHDA, SQIVND (reference sequence). Trimming removed 3 bases at V and 2 bases at J, with 19 bases between. CDR3 size: 17 residues. CDR3 region: CASSMIGQEFANYGYTF. In nucleotides, the CDR3 is TGTGCCAGTAGTATGATAGGGCAGGAGTTTGCGAACTATGGCTACACCTTC.

The chain joins TRBV27 to TRBJ1-2; 9 bases map to TRBD1. Germline V gene lookup returns CDR1 MNHEY and CDR2 SMNVEV (reference sequence). V shed 5 bases, J shed 3 bases, and the junction held 4 bases outside the gene matches. The CDR3 contains 14 residues. CDR3 loop: CASSPWTGDYGYTF. CDR3 nucleotides: TGTGCCAGCAGTCCTTGGACAGGGGACTATGGCTACACCTTC.

J is TRBJ1-1 and V is TRBV10-3; D unclear. Trimming shortened V by 3 bases and J by 6 bases, and 8 bases separated the two germline ends. The CDR3 consists of 12 residues. Germline lookup yields CDR1 ENHRY and CDR2 SYGVKD. The CDR3 is CAISDRTPEAFF. CDR3 sequence (DNA): TGTGCCATCAGTGACCGTACCCCTGAAGCTTTCTTT.

This CDR3 is CASSFGGALENQPQHF. The CDR3 nucleotides are TGTGCCAGCAGTTTTGGGGGGGCTCTGGAGAATCAGCCCCAGCATTTT. The genes are TRBV28 and TRBJ1-5, with a weak D call TRBD1 (6 bases). The CDR3 spans 16 residues. Trimming took 3 bases from V and 4 from J, leaving 16 bases between them. Germline V lookup: CDR1 MDHEN, CDR2 SYDVKM. The complete variable domain, with remaining parts taken from reference TRBV28 and TRBJ1-5, reads DVKVTQSSRYLVKRTGEKVFLECVQDMDHENMFWYRQDPGLGLRLIYFSYDVKMKEKGDIPEGYSVSREKKERFSLILESASTNQTSMYLCASSFGGALENQPQHFGDGTRLSIL.

CDR3 DNA sequence: TGTGCCAGGGGGACGGGGCAGGGCCCCGCGGGTAACTATGGCTACACCTTC. This sequence encodes CARGTGQGPAGNYGYTF. The V call is TRBV11-3, the J call TRBJ1-2; D is possibly TRBD1 (5 bases). CDR3 size: 17 residues. Germline V lookup: CDR1 SGHNT, CDR2 YENEEA. The V and J ends lost 9 bases and 1 base respectively, with 24 bases between them.

The rearrangement links TRBV9 to TRBJ2-1; 10 nucleotides line up with TRBD1. Germline-derived CDR1 and CDR2 are SGDLS and YYNGEE. With 0 bases clipped from V and 7 bases from J, the junction kept 7 bases outside the gene matches. This CDR3 spans 16 amino acids. The CDR3, as DNA: TGTGCCAGCAGCGTAGTACCGGGACAGGGGAATAATGAGCAGTTCTTC. Its translation: CASSVVPGQGNNEQFF.

This sequence joins TRBV29-1 and TRBJ1-2; D is unresolved. Trimming pared 4 bases from V and 1 base from J, leaving 7 bases between. The V gene's germline CDR1 is SQVTM and CDR2 ANQGSEA. The CDR3 has 12 amino acids. Here the CDR3 DNA reads TGCAGCGTTGTGTGGGGTAACTATGGCTACACCTTC. Amino acids: CSVVWGNYGYTF.

This clone appeared a few times. The chain recombines TRBV9 with TRBJ1-5; unclear D gene. Germline V gene sequence: CDR1 SGDLS, CDR2 YYNGEE. The CDR3 consists of 15 residues. The V end lost 4 bases, the J end lost 4 bases, and 15 bases lay between the germline ends. CDR3 amino acids: CASSPRAAENQPQHF. The CDR3 DNA reads TGTGCCAGCAGCCCCCGGGCAGCCGAGAATCAGCCCCAGCATTTT.

This clone was counted between two and nine times. V is TRBV7-9 and J is TRBJ1-1; D call uncertain. Per the germline V gene, CDR1 is SEHNR and CDR2 is FQNEAQ (reference sequence). V lost 5 bases, J lost 0 bases, and 1 base lay in between. The CDR3 is 11 residues long. Written as DNA, the CDR3 is TGTGCCAGCAGCATGAACACTGAAGCTTTCTTT. This codes for CASSMNTEAFF.

The chain has TRBV7-2 and TRBJ2-1, with D maybe TRBD2 (5 bases). CDR1 is SGHTA and CDR2 is FQGNSA in the germline V gene. The V end lost 4 bases, the J end lost 6 bases, and 19 bases lay between the germline ends. CDR3 length: 16 residues. The CDR3 coding sequence is TGTGCCAGCAGCTCGTTCTCCCTCGACGGACTCAATGAGCAGTTCTTC. Translated: CASSSFSLDGLNEQFF.